This T cell receptor (beta chain) was found in a study of T cells after yellow fever vaccination. The CDR3 consists of 13 residues. The ends were cut back, 9 bases at V and 3 bases at J, with 14 bases in the middle. Germline V gene lookup returns CDR1 MGHDK and CDR2 SYGVNS. There are a few counts of this clonotype. Universal primer sites and UMIs were introduced during 5'RACE template-switching synthesis of TCR cDNA. TCRdb itself ran the 5' RACE reads through MiXCR, one entry per CDR3 protein. Among 500,000 to 650,000 distinct CDR3 sequences listed, roughly an eighth were seen once. The receptor comes from a man between 25 and 39 years old who received the YFV17D yellow fever vaccine. The input for sequencing was PBMCs, taken on the day of the yellow fever booster vaccination. The chain has TRBV25-1 and TRBJ2-5; possibly TRBD1 or TRBD2 for D (5 bases each). The CDR3 DNA sequence: TGTGCCAGTTCCGCATTGGGGGAAGAGACCCAGTACTTC. Translation gives CASSALGEETQYF.